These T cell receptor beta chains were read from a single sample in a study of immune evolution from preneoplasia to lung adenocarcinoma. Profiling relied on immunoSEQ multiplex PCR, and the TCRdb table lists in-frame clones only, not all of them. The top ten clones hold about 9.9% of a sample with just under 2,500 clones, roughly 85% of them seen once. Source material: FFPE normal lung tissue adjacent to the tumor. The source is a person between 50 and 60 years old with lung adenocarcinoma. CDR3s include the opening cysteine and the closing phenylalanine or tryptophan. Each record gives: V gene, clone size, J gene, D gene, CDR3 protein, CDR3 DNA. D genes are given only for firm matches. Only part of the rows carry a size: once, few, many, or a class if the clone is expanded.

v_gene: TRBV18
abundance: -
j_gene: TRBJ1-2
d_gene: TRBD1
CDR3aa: CASSPPGGYGYTF
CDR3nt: TGTGCCAGCTCACCCCCAGGGGGCTATGGCTACACCTTC

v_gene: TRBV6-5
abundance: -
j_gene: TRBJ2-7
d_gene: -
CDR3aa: CASSPRRDEQYF
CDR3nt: TGTGCCAGCAGCCCAAGGCGGGATGAGCAGTACTTC

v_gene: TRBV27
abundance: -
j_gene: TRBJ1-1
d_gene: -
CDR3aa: CASSLKRNTEAFF
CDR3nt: TGTGCCAGCAGTTTAAAGAGGAACACTGAAGCTTTCTTT

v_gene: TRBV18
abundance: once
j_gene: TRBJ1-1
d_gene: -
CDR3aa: CASSPASRNTEAFF
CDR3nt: TGTGCCAGCTCACCCGCGTCCCGGAACACTGAAGCTTTCTTT

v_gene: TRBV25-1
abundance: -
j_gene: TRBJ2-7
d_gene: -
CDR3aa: CASKAETYEQYF
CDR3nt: TGTGCCAGCAAAGCGGAGACCTACGAGCAGTACTTC

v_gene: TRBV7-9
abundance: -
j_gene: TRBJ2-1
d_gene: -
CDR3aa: CASSPGDRVYNEQFF
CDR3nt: TGTGCCAGCAGCCCGGGGGACAGAGTATACAATGAGCAGTTCTTC

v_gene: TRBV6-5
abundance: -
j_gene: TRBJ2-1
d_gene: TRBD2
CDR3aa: CASSYSSGRATNEQFF
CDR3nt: TGTGCCAGCAGTTACTCGAGCGGGAGGGCCACCAATGAGCAGTTCTTC

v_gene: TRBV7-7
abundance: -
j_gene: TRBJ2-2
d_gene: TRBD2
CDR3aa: CASSSGLAVPGELFF
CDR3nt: TGTGCTAGCAGTTCCGGACTAGCGGTTCCCGGGGAGCTGTTTTTT

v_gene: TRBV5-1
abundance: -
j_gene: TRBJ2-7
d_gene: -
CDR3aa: CASSSLGRSSYEQYF
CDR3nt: TGCGCCAGCAGCTCTTTGGGCCGAAGCTCCTACGAGCAGTACTTC

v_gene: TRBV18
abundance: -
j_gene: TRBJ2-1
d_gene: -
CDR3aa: CASSPQYPWDRLGDEQFF
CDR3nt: TGTGCCAGCTCACCACAATATCCTTGGGACCGCCTTGGGGATGAGCAGTTCTTC

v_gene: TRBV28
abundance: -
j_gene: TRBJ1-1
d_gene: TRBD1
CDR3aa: CASRGQGLTEAFF
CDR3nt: TGTGCCAGCAGGGGACAGGGCCTCACTGAAGCTTTCTTT

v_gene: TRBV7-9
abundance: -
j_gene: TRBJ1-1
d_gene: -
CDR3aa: CVSSLVGGATEAFF
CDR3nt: TGTGTCAGCAGCTTAGTAGGCGGGGCCACTGAAGCTTTCTTT

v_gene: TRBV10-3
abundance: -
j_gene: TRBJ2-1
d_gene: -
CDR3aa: CAISESGGSYNEQFF
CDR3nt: TGTGCCATCAGTGAGTCTGGGGGCTCCTACAATGAGCAGTTCTTC

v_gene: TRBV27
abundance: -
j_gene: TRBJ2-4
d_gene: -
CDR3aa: CASPVRGRKNIQYF
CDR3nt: TGTGCCAGTCCTGTTAGGGGTCGCAAAAACATTCAGTACTTC

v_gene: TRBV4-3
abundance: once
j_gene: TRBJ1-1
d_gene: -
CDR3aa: CASSQGSGAGETEAFF
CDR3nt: TGCGCCAGCAGCCAAGGATCAGGGGCAGGGGAAACTGAAGCTTTCTTT

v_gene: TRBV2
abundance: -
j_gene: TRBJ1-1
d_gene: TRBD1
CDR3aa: CASSPDRYTEAFF
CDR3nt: TGTGCCAGCAGTCCGGACAGGTACACTGAAGCTTTCTTT

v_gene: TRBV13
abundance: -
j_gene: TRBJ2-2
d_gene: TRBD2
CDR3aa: CASSQGTSWNTGELFF
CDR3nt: TGTGCCAGCAGCCAAGGGACTAGCTGGAACACCGGGGAGCTGTTTTTT

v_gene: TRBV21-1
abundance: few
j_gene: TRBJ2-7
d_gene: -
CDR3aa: CASLTGILSYEQYF
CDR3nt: TGTGCCAGCCTGACAGGGATCCTCTCCTACGAGCAGTACTTC

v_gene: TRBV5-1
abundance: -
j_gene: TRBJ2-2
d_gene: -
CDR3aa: CASHRGPAGTGELFF
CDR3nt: TGCGCCAGCCACCGGGGACCCGCAGGCACCGGGGAGCTGTTTTTT